The 17 T cell receptor beta chains given below trace back to one sample, sequenced in a study of control samples from healthy donors and cancer patients. Sequencing used immunoSEQ multiplex PCR; TCRdb keeps in-frame clones, though not all of them. The table shows under 450,000 clones, with around nine tenths occurring only once. Source material: PBMCs. The origin of the receptors is a man aged 35 to 55 with head and neck cancer.

The V gene is TRBV19, the J gene TRBJ2-3, with a tentative D call TRBD2 (6 bases). Germline V CDR1 and CDR2: LNHDA, SQIVND (reference sequence). Trimming removed 4 bases from V and 1 base from J, with 9 bases in between. The CDR3 runs to 14 residues. DNA of the CDR3: TGTGCCAGTAGTAGGGGGGTTGGCACAGATACGCAGTATTTT. Protein sequence: CASSRGVGTDTQYF.

This clone was seen a few times. The rearrangement links TRBV9 to TRBJ2-2; D call uncertain. Germline V lookup: CDR1 SGDLS, CDR2 YYNGEE. The CDR3 covers 15 residues. V dropped 0 bases and J dropped 5 bases, with 11 bases sitting between them. CDR3 in amino acids: CASSVDPGITGELFF. The CDR3 DNA is TGTGCCAGCAGCGTAGATCCAGGAATAACCGGGGAGCTGTTTTTT.

The chain couples TRBV13 to TRBJ1-6; D may be TRBD1 (6 bases). Germline CDR1 is PRHDT and CDR2 is FYEKMQ (reference sequence). This CDR3 contains 15 residues. V was cut by 5 bases and J by 8 bases, with 16 bases left in between. CDR3: CASSTYRDGDSPLHF. CDR3 nucleotides: TGTGCCAGCAGCACGTACAGGGACGGTGATTCACCCCTCCACTTT.

The chain uses TRBV3-1 (or the pseudogene TRBV3-2) and TRBJ2-7; no definite D call. Trimming pared 0 bases from V and 2 bases from J, leaving 8 bases between. The germline V gene has CDR1 LGHDT and CDR2 YNNKEL (reference sequence). The CDR3 length is 14 residues. CDR3 protein: CASSQDRIPYEQYF. CDR3 sequence (DNA): TGTGCCAGCAGCCAAGACAGGATTCCCTACGAGCAGTACTTC.

V gene TRBV27 combines with J gene TRBJ1-1; possibly TRBD1 for D (5 bases). V lost 6 bases and J lost 9, with 11 bases in between. From germline, CDR1 is MNHEY and CDR2 SMNVEV (reference sequence). This CDR3 is 11 amino acids long. CDR3 residues: CASSRRGQAFF. The CDR3 DNA is TGTGCCAGCAGCCGTCGGGGCCAAGCTTTCTTT.

The chain couples TRBV27 to TRBJ2-3, with D perhaps matching TRBD1 or TRBD2 (5 bases each). The CDR3 contains 14 residues. V shed 2 bases and J shed 6 bases, with 12 bases lying between them. CDR1 and CDR2 from the germline V gene are MNHEY and SMNVEV (reference sequence). The CDR3 DNA follows: TGTGCCAGCAGTTTAAGGGACCTGGGGGATACGCAGTATTTT. Encoded protein: CASSLRDLGDTQYF.

The rearrangement joins TRBV27 to TRBJ2-5, with D tentatively TRBD2 (6 bases). Trimming took off 2 bases at V and 1 base at J, with 11 bases between the two ends. From germline, CDR1 is MNHEY and CDR2 SMNVEV (reference sequence). CDR3 length: 15 amino acids. The CDR3 DNA is TGTGCCAGCAGTTTACTGACAGCGGGCCAAGAGACCCAGTACTTC. It encodes CASSLLTAGQETQYF.

The CDR3 region is CASSLLRGATDTQYF. Here the CDR3 DNA reads TGTGCCAGCAGTTTATTACGTGGTGCAACAGATACGCAGTATTTT. The chain employs TRBV27 and TRBJ2-3, with no clear D. The CDR3 contains 15 residues. The germline gives CDR1 MNHEY, CDR2 SMNVEV (reference sequence). V lost 1 base, J lost 3 bases, and 11 bases lay in between.

The chain recombines TRBV5-1 with TRBJ2-3; D gene uncertain. CDR1 SGHRS and CDR2 YFSETQ come from the germline V gene. The CDR3 covers 14 residues. Trimming removed 1 base at V and 2 bases at J, with 8 bases between. CDR3 residues: CASSLRHNTDTQYF. The CDR3 region has the DNA TGCGCCAGCAGCTTGAGGCACAACACAGATACGCAGTATTTT.

The J gene is TRBJ2-7, the V gene TRBV4-1; 12 nucleotides align to TRBD2. CDR1 is MGHRA and CDR2 is YSYEKL in the germline V gene. After removal of 1 base from V and 12 bases from J, the junction contained 16 bases not matched to a gene. CDR3 length: 17 residues. The CDR3 sequence is CASSQGGRVTSGSTLYF. The DNA of the CDR3 is TGCGCCAGCAGCCAAGGGGGTCGAGTGACTAGCGGGAGTACTCTGTACTTC.

This clone has only one observation. The DNA of the CDR3 is TGTGCCAGCAGTCGACAGGGGGCTCCCCATGAGCAGTTCTTC. This gives the protein CASSRQGAPHEQFF. The chain is built from TRBV28 and TRBJ2-1, with TRBD1 matching over 10 bases. Germline values: CDR1 MDHEN, CDR2 SYDVKM. The length of the CDR3 is 14 residues. The J segment lost 8 bases and the V segment lost 5 bases, leaving 6 bases of the junction unmatched.

The genes are TRBV5-5 and TRBJ2-5, with 7 bases that match TRBD1. The CDR3 covers 16 residues. The V gene end was trimmed by 0 bases and the J gene end by 1 base; junction bases not matched to a gene: 6. The germline gives CDR1 SGHKS, CDR2 YYEKEE (reference sequence). The CDR3 loop reads CASSLETGRIQETQYF. The CDR3 DNA sequence: TGTGCCAGCAGCTTGGAGACAGGGCGGATCCAAGAGACCCAGTACTTC.

The rearrangement joins TRBV27 to TRBJ1-6; 8 nucleotides match TRBD1. V shed 2 bases and J 7 bases; nucleotides not matched to a gene: 4. Per the germline V gene, CDR1 is MNHEY and CDR2 is SMNVEV (reference sequence). The CDR3 is 15 residues long. The CDR3: CASSLGQGGNSPLHF. The CDR3 DNA reads TGTGCCAGCAGTTTAGGACAGGGAGGGAATTCACCCCTCCACTTT.

This clone has a single count. J is TRBJ2-3 and V is TRBV5-1; 9 nucleotides line up with TRBD2. This CDR3 has 16 residues. Trimming removed 2 bases from V and 2 bases from J; junction bases left unmatched: 6. Germline V CDR1 and CDR2: SGHRS, YFSETQ. The CDR3 DNA is TGCGCCAGCAGCTTTAGACTAGCGGAAAACACAGATACGCAGTATTTT. Translating gives CASSFRLAENTDTQYF.

This rearrangement joins TRBV5-4 to TRBJ1-2; D is uncertain. The CDR3 loop spans 15 amino acids. V dropped 1 base and J dropped 3 bases, with 13 bases sitting between them. From germline, CDR1 is SGHNT and CDR2 YYREEE (reference sequence). Here the CDR3 DNA reads TGTGCCAGCAGCTTGCCTACCGGCAGAGACTATGGCTACACCTTC. It specifies CASSLPTGRDYGYTF.

The V gene is TRBV28, the J gene TRBJ2-7; 9 bases line up with TRBD1. Trimming at V came to 10 bases and at J to 5 bases, leaving 9 bases not matched to a gene. Per the germline V gene, CDR1 is MDHEN and CDR2 is SYDVKM. This CDR3 is built from 13 residues. CDR3 region: CATLLTGGDEQYF. DNA for the CDR3: TGTGCCACCTTATTGACAGGGGGAGACGAGCAGTACTTC. Supplemented by reference TRBV28 and TRBJ2-7, the full variable domain reads DVKVTQSSRYLVKRTGEKVFLECVQDMDHENMFWYRQDPGLGLRLIYFSYDVKMKEKGDIPEGYSVSREKKERFSLILESASTNQTSMYLCATLLTGGDEQYFGPGTRLTVT.

The V and J genes are TRBV19 and TRBJ1-2; no reliable D call. Germline values: CDR1 LNHDA, CDR2 SQIVND (reference sequence). There are 16 residues in the CDR3. Trimming left V 6 bases short and J 2 bases short, with 19 bases between. CDR3 coding DNA: TGTGCCAGTAGGGGCCAGGATATAATACACAACTATGGCTACACCTTC. Amino acids: CASRGQDIIHNYGYTF.